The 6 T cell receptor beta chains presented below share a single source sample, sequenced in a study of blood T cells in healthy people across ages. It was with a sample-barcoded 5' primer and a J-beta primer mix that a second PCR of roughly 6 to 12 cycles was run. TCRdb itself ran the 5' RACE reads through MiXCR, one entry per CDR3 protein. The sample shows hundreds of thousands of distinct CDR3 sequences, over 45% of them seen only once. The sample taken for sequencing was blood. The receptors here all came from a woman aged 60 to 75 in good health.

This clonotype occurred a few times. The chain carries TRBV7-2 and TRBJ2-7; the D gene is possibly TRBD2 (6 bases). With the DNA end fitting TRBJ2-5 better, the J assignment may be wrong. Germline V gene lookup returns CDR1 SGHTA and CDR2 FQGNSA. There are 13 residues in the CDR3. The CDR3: CASSSSGVETQYF. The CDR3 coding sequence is TGTGCCAGCAGCTCTTCGGGGGTAGAGACCCAGTACTTC.

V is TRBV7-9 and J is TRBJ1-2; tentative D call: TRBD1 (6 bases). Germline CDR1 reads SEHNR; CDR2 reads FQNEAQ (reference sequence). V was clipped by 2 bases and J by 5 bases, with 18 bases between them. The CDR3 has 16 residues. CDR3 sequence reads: CASSLISRTALYGYTF. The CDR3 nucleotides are TGTGCCAGCAGCTTAATTTCACGGACAGCCCTATATGGCTACACCTTC.

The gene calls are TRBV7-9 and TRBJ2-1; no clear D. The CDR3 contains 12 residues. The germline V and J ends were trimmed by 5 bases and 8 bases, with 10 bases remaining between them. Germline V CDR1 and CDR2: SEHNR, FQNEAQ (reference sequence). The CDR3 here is CASSPDGDEQFF. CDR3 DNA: TGTGCCAGCAGCCCGGATGGCGATGAGCAGTTCTTC.

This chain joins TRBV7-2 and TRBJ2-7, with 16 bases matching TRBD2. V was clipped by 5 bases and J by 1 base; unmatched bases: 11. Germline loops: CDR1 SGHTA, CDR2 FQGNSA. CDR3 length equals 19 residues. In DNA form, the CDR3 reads TGTGCCAGCAGCCCGCAACCGGGACTAGCGGGAGGGCCTTCCTACGAGCAGTACTTC. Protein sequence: CASSPQPGLAGGPSYEQYF.

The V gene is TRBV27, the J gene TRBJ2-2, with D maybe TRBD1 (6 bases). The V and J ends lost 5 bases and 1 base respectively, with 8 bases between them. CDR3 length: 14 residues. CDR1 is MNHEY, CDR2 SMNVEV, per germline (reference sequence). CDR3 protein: CASSGGQNTGELFF. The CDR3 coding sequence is TGTGCCAGCAGTGGGGGACAGAACACCGGGGAGCTGTTTTTT.

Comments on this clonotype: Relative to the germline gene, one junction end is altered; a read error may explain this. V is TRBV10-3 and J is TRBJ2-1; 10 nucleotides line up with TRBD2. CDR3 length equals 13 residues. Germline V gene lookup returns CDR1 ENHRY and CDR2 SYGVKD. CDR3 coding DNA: TGTGCCGTCAGAGCTAGCGGGAGATATGAGCAGTTCTTC. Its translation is CAVRASGRYEQFF.